This record looks at one T cell receptor (beta chain) sequence and its context. The data are from a study of blood T cell repertoires in COVID-19. Study context: The samples span acute and convalescent COVID-19 from the United States, Italy and Spain. Nucleic acid was either cDNA or gDNA, and it came from T cells, B-cell-depleted T cells, or PBMCs.

Per the authors' pipeline: Amplifying reference gene primers gave estimates of nucleated cell counts. Clones were sequenced by immunoSEQ multiplex PCR, and TCRdb holds only the in-frame ones, with some missing. V and J calls and clone size are given by that table; D and trimming were obtained from the DNA. This sample yields around 25,000 clones, of which approximately 82% are seen a single time; over 60% belongs to the top ten. Per the germline V gene, CDR1 is MDHEN and CDR2 is SYDVKM. The CDR3 has 14 amino acids. V was trimmed by 10 bases and J by 0 bases, leaving 12 bases between them. The chain carries TRBV28 and TRBJ1-4, with D perhaps matching TRBD1 (5 bases). This receptor was identified in a man in his 70s with acute or convalescent COVID-19. Sequenced input: peripheral blood. CDR3 region: CATGGGATNEKLFF. Here the CDR3 DNA reads TGTGCCACCGGGGGAGGGGCAACTAATGAAAAACTGTTTTTT.